These 25 T cell receptor beta chains came from one sample sequenced in a study of Ad26.COV2.S vaccination and SARS-CoV-2 variants. Sequenced by immunoSEQ multiplex PCR; TCRdb stores in-frame clones only, minus some. Altogether about 350,000 clones are present, approximately 86% being singletons, with the ten largest covering about 10%. Documented treatment: about 20 received Ad26.COV2.S at low or high dose, single or two shots; about 5 received placebo; per-sample allocation not given. It was on day 63 after the first vaccine or placebo injection that samples were taken. The sequencing here drew on peripheral blood, taken in a trial of Ad26.COV2.S vaccine versus placebo. These TCRs come from a person between 18 and 60 years old who received the Ad26.COV2.S COVID-19 vaccine or a placebo.

The V gene is TRBV4-3, the J gene TRBJ2-1, with D possibly being TRBD1 (6 bases). The germline V gene encodes CDR1 LGHNA and CDR2 YSLEER. The V and J ends lost 1 base and 0 bases respectively, with 13 bases between them. This CDR3 contains 17 residues. CDR3 coding DNA: TGCGCCAGCAGCCAAGGTACAGGGCTAGGCTCCTACAATGAGCAGTTCTTC. Its translation is CASSQGTGLGSYNEQFF.

The V call is TRBV5-1, the J call TRBJ2-7; 15 bases are shared with TRBD2. The trim removed 4 bases at V and 4 bases at J, leaving 6 bases unmatched. Germline assignment: CDR1 SGHRS and CDR2 YFSETQ. The CDR3 is 16 residues long. CDR3 DNA sequence: TGCGCCAGCAGCCCGGGGACTAGCGGGGGGTGGTACGAGCAGTACTTC. Encoded protein: CASSPGTSGGWYEQYF.

The genes are TRBV24-1 and TRBJ1-1, with D possibly being TRBD1 (5 bases). V lost 3 bases and J lost 1, with 11 bases in between. Germline V gene sequence: CDR1 KGHDR, CDR2 SFDVKD. CDR3 length equals 15 residues. CDR3 DNA: TGTGCCACCAGTGATACGCGGGGCGCGAACACTGAAGCTTTCTTT. Encoded protein: CATSDTRGANTEAFF.

The gene calls are TRBV3-1 (or the pseudogene TRBV3-2) and TRBJ2-2, with a possible D match to TRBD1 (5 bases). Germline CDR1 and CDR2: LGHDT and YNNKEL (reference sequence). V was cut by 8 bases and J by 7 bases, with 14 bases left in between. The CDR3 consists of 13 residues. For the CDR3, the DNA is TGTGCCAGCGCCCAGCAGGGTCACGGGGAGCTGTTTTTT. Translation: CASAQQGHGELFF.

This chain links TRBV19 with TRBJ1-3; D might be TRBD1 (5 bases). V was trimmed by 9 bases and J by 0 bases, leaving 12 bases between them. Germline CDR1 LNHDA, CDR2 SQIVND (reference sequence). CDR3 length: 14 residues. The CDR3 sequence is CASQQVPSGNTIYF. The CDR3, as DNA: TGTGCCAGCCAACAGGTTCCCTCTGGAAACACCATATATTTT. The full variable domain, its missing parts supplied by reference TRBV19 and TRBJ1-3, is DGGITQSPKYLFRKEGQNVTLSCEQNLNHDAMYWYRQDPGQGLRLIYYSQIVNDFQKGDIAEGYSVSREKKESFPLTVTSAQKNPTAFYLCASQQVPSGNTIYFGEGSWLTVV.

The rearrangement links TRBV25-1 to TRBJ1-1, with D unclear. The CDR3 loop spans 13 amino acids. The ends were cut back, 4 bases at V and 0 bases at J, with 6 bases in the middle. Germline values: CDR1 MGHDK, CDR2 SYGVNS. CDR3 DNA: TGTGCCAGCAGTGGTCCCCTGAACACTGAAGCTTTCTTT. The encoded protein is CASSGPLNTEAFF. Filled out from reference TRBV25-1 and TRBJ1-1, the complete variable domain reads EADIYQTPRYLVIGTGKKITLECSQTMGHDKMYWYQQDPGMELHLIHYSYGVNSTEKGDLSSESTVSRIRTEHFPLTLESARPSHTSQYLCASSGPLNTEAFFGQGTRLTVV.

This chain connects TRBV19 to TRBJ1-2; D uncertain. Trimming shortened V by 6 bases and J by 6 bases, and 14 bases separated the two germline ends. This CDR3 region has 13 residues. Germline V gene sequence: CDR1 LNHDA, CDR2 SQIVND (reference sequence). DNA for the CDR3: TGTGCCAGTAGAACGGGATCTTCCGATGGCTACACCTTC. It is translated as CASRTGSSDGYTF.

This sequence joins TRBV7-9 and TRBJ2-1, with 8 bases that match TRBD2. The CDR3 runs to 19 residues. Germline V gives CDR1 SEHNR, CDR2 FQNEAQ (reference sequence). With V trimmed by 5 bases and J by 0 bases, 15 bases remained unmatched. CDR3 sequence: CASSPPPRLATHSYNEQFF. The CDR3 DNA reads as TGTGCCAGCAGCCCCCCCCCTCGACTAGCGACCCACTCCTACAATGAGCAGTTCTTC.

This chain links TRBV7-2 with TRBJ1-1; TRBD1 agrees at 8 bases. V dropped 1 base and J dropped 7; count of bases not matched to a gene: 11. The CDR3 is 16 residues long. CDR1 and CDR2 (germline): SGHTA, FQGNSA. The CDR3 loop reads CASSLGARGQAYEAFF. DNA for the CDR3: TGTGCCAGCAGCTTAGGGGCTCGGGGACAGGCCTATGAAGCTTTCTTT.

The chain carries TRBV4-3 and TRBJ1-5; tentative D call: TRBD1 (5 bases). The CDR3 runs to 14 residues. Trimming shortened V by 0 bases and J by 8 bases, and 11 bases separated the two germline ends. Germline V gives CDR1 LGHNA, CDR2 YSLEER. CDR3 protein: CASSQDSRGEPQHF. The CDR3 DNA follows: TGCGCCAGCAGCCAAGATTCGCGAGGGGAGCCCCAGCATTTT.

The chain has TRBV7-9 and TRBJ1-1; no clear D gene. The CDR3 totals 14 residues. Germline V gene sequence: CDR1 SEHNR, CDR2 FQNEAQ (reference sequence). The V and J ends lost 5 bases and 1 base respectively, with 11 bases between them. The CDR3 sequence: CASSPDGWNTEAFF. CDR3 bases: TGTGCCAGCAGCCCGGACGGCTGGAACACTGAAGCTTTCTTT.

This chain joins TRBV19 and TRBJ2-1, with 8 positions matching TRBD1. The CDR3 has 17 residues. The J segment lost 7 bases and the V segment lost 6 bases, leaving 17 bases of the junction unmatched. Germline V lookup: CDR1 LNHDA, CDR2 SQIVND (reference sequence). CDR3: CASSRSGTGLSGNEQFF. CDR3 DNA: TGTGCCAGTAGCAGGTCAGGGACAGGACTATCGGGGAATGAGCAGTTCTTC. Drawing the rest from reference TRBV19 and TRBJ2-1, the complete variable domain is DGGITQSPKYLFRKEGQNVTLSCEQNLNHDAMYWYRQDPGQGLRLIYYSQIVNDFQKGDIAEGYSVSREKKESFPLTVTSAQKNPTAFYLCASSRSGTGLSGNEQFFGPGTRLTVL.

The chain recombines TRBV5-4 with TRBJ2-7; TRBD2 is a possible D gene (5 bases). Trimming took off 4 bases at V and 1 base at J, with 15 bases between the two ends. Per germline, CDR1 SGHNT and CDR2 YYREEE (reference sequence). The CDR3 consists of 15 residues. The CDR3 sequence is CASSLPGLDSYEQYF. CDR3 nucleotide sequence: TGTGCCAGCAGCCTGCCCGGACTGGATTCCTACGAGCAGTACTTC.

The V call is TRBV15, the J call TRBJ1-1; no firm D call. The CDR3 contains 13 residues. Germline-derived CDR1 and CDR2 are LNHNV and YYDKDF (reference sequence). The V end was cut by 4 bases, the J end by 1 base, with 7 bases between. The CDR3 sequence: CATSNRENTEAFF. DNA for the CDR3: TGTGCCACCAGCAATAGGGAGAACACTGAAGCTTTCTTT.

This chain links TRBV4-3 with TRBJ1-2, with D possibly TRBD1 on 6 matching bases. The V end was cut by 0 bases, the J end by 8 bases, with 13 bases between. The CDR3 is made up of 14 amino acids. The germline V gene has CDR1 LGHNA and CDR2 YSLEER. This chain's CDR3 is CASSQDGAGEGYTF. The CDR3 DNA reads TGCGCCAGCAGCCAAGATGGGGCAGGGGAAGGCTACACCTTC.

The chain carries TRBV2 and TRBJ2-3, with D possibly matching TRBD2 (6 bases). Germline assignment: CDR1 SNHLY and CDR2 FYNNEI. The V and J ends lost 5 bases and 4 bases respectively, with 13 bases between them. The CDR3 covers 14 residues. The CDR3 spells CASSPTRSADTQYF. DNA of the CDR3: TGTGCCAGCAGTCCGACTAGAAGTGCAGATACGCAGTATTTT.

The V gene is TRBV7-9, the J gene TRBJ1-5; no definite D call. The CDR3 is 12 amino acids. Trimming cost V 3 bases and J 3 bases, with 3 bases left between them. Germline V gives CDR1 SEHNR, CDR2 FQNEAQ (reference sequence). In DNA, the CDR3 is TGTGCCAGCAGCTTCCTCAATCAGCCCCAGCATTTT. This sequence encodes CASSFLNQPQHF.

The gene calls are TRBV28 and TRBJ1-2, with 9 bases lining up with TRBD1. The CDR3 spans 13 residues. Germline V gene lookup returns CDR1 MDHEN and CDR2 SYDVKM. V trimming: 7 bases; J trimming: 8 bases; junction bases outside the gene matches: 8. The CDR3 here is CASNKRDRAGYTF. Here the CDR3 DNA reads TGTGCCAGCAACAAACGGGACAGGGCGGGCTACACCTTC.

This clone came up once. This rearrangement joins TRBV10-2 to TRBJ2-3; D remains ambiguous. Trimming took 5 bases from V and 6 from J, leaving 9 bases between them. The CDR3 is 12 amino acids. The germline CDR1 and CDR2 sequences are WSHSY and SAAADI. The chain's CDR3 is CASSQSPDTQYF. The CDR3 nucleotides are TGCGCCAGCAGTCAAAGTCCGGATACGCAGTATTTT.

The V gene is TRBV4-1, the J gene TRBJ1-3; possible D gene TRBD1, 5 bases. This CDR3 region has 17 residues. Trimming removed 1 base at V and 1 base at J, with 14 bases between. Germline CDR1 MGHRA, CDR2 YSYEKL. The CDR3 protein is CASSQAGGRTSGNTIYF. In nucleotides, the CDR3 is TGCGCCAGCAGCCAAGCGGGAGGTAGGACATCTGGAAACACCATATATTTT.

V gene TRBV28 combines with J gene TRBJ2-3, with 9 bases matching TRBD2. In germline, CDR1 is MDHEN, CDR2 SYDVKM. The V gene end was trimmed by 1 base and the J gene end by 4 bases; junction bases not matched to a gene: 3. This CDR3 has 15 amino acids. The CDR3 DNA reads TGTGCCAGCAGTTTATTTGGCGGGGGGGCAGATACGCAGTATTTT. Its protein is CASSLFGGGADTQYF. The variable domain in full, with the rest retrieved from reference TRBV28 and TRBJ2-3, is DVKVTQSSRYLVKRTGEKVFLECVQDMDHENMFWYRQDPGLGLRLIYFSYDVKMKEKGDIPEGYSVSREKKERFSLILESASTNQTSMYLCASSLFGGGADTQYFGPGTRLTVL.

The CDR3 nucleotides read TGTGCCATCAGTGAGCGTATAGGAGGGAACACTGAAGCTTTCTTT. It specifies CAISERIGGNTEAFF. This chain connects TRBV10-3 to TRBJ1-1; unclear D gene. Trimming took off 2 bases at V and 1 base at J, with 11 bases between the two ends. Germline lookup yields CDR1 ENHRY and CDR2 SYGVKD. This CDR3 contains 15 residues.

A single count supports this clone. The CDR3 protein is CASSPRDNSYEQYF. In nucleotides, the CDR3 is TGTGCCAGCAGCCCGAGGGACAACTCCTACGAGCAGTACTTC. This chain links TRBV9 with TRBJ2-7; weak D call: TRBD1 (6 bases). Germline values: CDR1 SGDLS, CDR2 YYNGEE. V gave up 4 bases and J gave up 0 bases, with 11 bases separating them. This CDR3 has 14 residues.

The rearrangement uses TRBV5-6 and TRBJ1-2, with D possibly TRBD1 on 5 matching bases. The length of the CDR3 is 14 residues. Trimming pared 4 bases from V and 0 bases from J, leaving 10 bases between. CDR1 is SGHDT, CDR2 YYEEEE, per germline. The CDR3 nucleotides are TGTGCCAGCAGCACGGGGGGTCCTAACTATGGCTACACCTTC. Amino acids: CASSTGGPNYGYTF.

V gene TRBV7-2 combines with J gene TRBJ1-2; unclear D gene. Germline loops: CDR1 SGHTA, CDR2 FQGNSA. The V gene lost 0 bases and the J gene lost 8 bases, with 10 bases spanning the gap. This CDR3 has 13 residues. CDR3: CASSLASSGGYTF. In DNA, the CDR3 is TGTGCCAGCAGCTTAGCTTCTAGTGGGGGCTACACCTTC.